This TCR beta chain was profiled in a study of blood T cell repertoires in COVID-19. Study-level background: PBMCs, B-cell-depleted T cells, or T cells were the source of the cDNA or gDNA that made up the material.

How the authors handled the data: Estimated nucleated cell counts came from reference gene primer amplification. Sequencing was performed with immunoSEQ multiplex PCR; in TCRdb, only in-frame clones are kept and a portion is missing. V and J calls and clone size come straight from that table; D and trimming were deduced from the DNA. The sample lists around 700,000 clones, 80% to 90% occurring once. This clone occurred once. Other DNA sequences in this sample translate to the same CDR3. The germline V gene encodes CDR1 SGDLS and CDR2 YYNGEE. The CDR3 covers 15 residues. After removal of 0 bases from V and 2 bases from J, the junction contained 4 bases not matched to a gene.

Sequenced input: peripheral blood. V usage is TRBV9 and J usage is TRBJ2-7; TRBD2 matches at 8 bases. This TCR was sampled from a woman under 30 with acute or convalescent COVID-19. The chain's CDR3 is CASSVGSGGAYEQYF. CDR3 coding DNA: TGTGCCAGCAGCGTAGGTTCCGGGGGGGCCTACGAGCAGTACTTC.